The 21 T cell receptor beta chains below were found in one sample sequenced in a study of CD8 T cells in Susac syndrome. RNA amounts of roughly 0.45 to 1 ug underwent reverse transcription with random hexamers. One entry per CDR3 protein results from TCRdb running MiXCR on the immunoSEQ multiplex PCR reads. The data contain 180,000 or so distinct CDR3 sequences, 90% to 95% of them singletons. Sequencing was carried out using CD4+ T cells from PBMCs. Receptor source: a human donor in good health.

V usage is TRBV3-1 and J usage is TRBJ2-1, with a tentative D call TRBD2 (5 bases). Looked up from germline, CDR1 is LGHDT and CDR2 is YNNKEL (reference sequence). The CDR3 has 11 amino acids. The V end was cut by 3 bases, the J end by 9 bases, with 6 bases between. In DNA form, the CDR3 reads TGTGCCAGCAGCCATGAGGGTGAGCAGTTCTTC. It codes for CASSHEGEQFF.

Only a few counts were recorded for this clonotype. V and J are TRBV11-2 and TRBJ1-1, with a weak D call TRBD1 (6 bases). V was clipped by 7 bases and J by 4 bases, with 16 bases between them. Germline assignment: CDR1 SGHAT and CDR2 FQNNGV. The CDR3 is made up of 14 amino acids. DNA of the CDR3: TGTGCCAGCATCATCAACGACAGGACCACTGAAGCTTTCTTT. Translated, it gives CASIINDRTTEAFF.

V gene TRBV4-3 combines with J gene TRBJ2-3; 9 bases align to TRBD1. CDR3 length equals 16 residues. CDR1 and CDR2 from the germline V gene are LGHNA and YSLEER. V dropped 2 bases and J dropped 0; count of bases not matched to a gene: 3. Here the CDR3 DNA reads TGCGCCAGCAGCCAAAGGGGGACAGGGAGCACAGATACGCAGTATTTT. Translation gives CASSQRGTGSTDTQYF.

CDR3 amino acids: CSAVGGPGTQYF. The CDR3 DNA reads TGCAGTGCTGTGGGGGGGCCGGGGACCCAGTACTTC. The chain joins TRBV20-1 to TRBJ2-5; D perhaps matches TRBD2 (7 bases). Germline CDR1 and CDR2: DFQATT and SNEGSKA (reference sequence). This CDR3 has 12 amino acids. With 5 bases removed from V and 7 bases from J, the gap between germline ends came to 14 bases.

The gene calls are TRBV3-1 and TRBJ1-2; no firm D call. CDR1 is LGHDT, CDR2 YNNKEL, per germline (reference sequence). The CDR3 runs to 17 residues. The V end was cut by 0 bases, the J end by 6 bases, with 20 bases between. The CDR3 loop reads CASSQESHRAPDDGYTF. The CDR3 nucleotides are TGTGCCAGCAGCCAAGAGTCGCACCGGGCTCCTGACGATGGCTACACCTTC.

This clonotype was detected only once. The gene calls are TRBV6-2 or TRBV6-3 and TRBJ1-5; D might be TRBD1 (5 bases). The CDR3 contains 14 residues. Trimming shortened V by 8 bases and J by 7 bases, and 18 bases separated the two germline ends. From germline, CDR1 is MNHEY and CDR2 SVGEGT. CDR3 sequence: CASVEGPGPQPQHF. CDR3 coding DNA: TGTGCCAGCGTTGAGGGGCCAGGTCCACAGCCCCAGCATTTT.

The rearrangement joins TRBV29-1 to TRBJ1-2; no clear D. This CDR3 comprises 12 residues. Per germline, CDR1 SQVTM and CDR2 ANQGSEA. V was clipped by 2 bases and J by 2 bases, with 6 bases between them. The CDR3 DNA sequence: TGCAGCGTTGAACACATAAACTATGGCTACACCTTC. Encoded protein: CSVEHINYGYTF.

CDR3 sequence reads: CSASLSRENQPQHF. CDR3 coding DNA: TGCAGTGCTAGTCTATCCAGGGAGAATCAGCCCCAGCATTTT. V and J are TRBV20-1 and TRBJ1-5; TRBD1 is a possible D gene (5 bases). V was cut by 3 bases and J by 4 bases, with 13 bases left in between. The CDR3 is 14 amino acids. Germline V gene sequence: CDR1 DFQATT, CDR2 SNEGSKA (reference sequence).

The V call is TRBV9, the J call TRBJ2-1; D call uncertain. The germline V gene has CDR1 SGDLS and CDR2 YYNGEE. The germline V and J ends were trimmed by 3 bases and 4 bases, with 8 bases remaining between them. This CDR3 has 13 residues. CDR3 sequence reads: CASSADQYNEQFF. The CDR3 nucleotides read TGTGCCAGCAGCGCGGACCAGTACAATGAGCAGTTCTTC.

V usage is TRBV29-1 and J usage is TRBJ2-2; the D gene is possibly TRBD1 (7 bases). There are 14 residues in the CDR3. Germline CDR1 reads SQVTM; CDR2 reads ANQGSEA. Trimming pared 4 bases from V and 7 bases from J, leaving 16 bases between. CDR3 nucleotide sequence: TGCAGCGTTGTTTCACAGGGGCGGGACGGGGAGCTGTTTTTT. It encodes CSVVSQGRDGELFF.

The CDR3 DNA sequence: TGCAGTGCTACAACTAGCGGCCCCACAGATACGCAGTATTTT. Encoded protein: CSATTSGPTDTQYF. This chain links TRBV20-1 with TRBJ2-3; 8 bases match TRBD2. Germline CDR1 is DFQATT and CDR2 is SNEGSKA (reference sequence). The CDR3 has 14 amino acids. Germline trimming cut 4 bases from V and 2 bases from J; bases unmatched to any gene: 5.

The V and J genes are TRBV15 and TRBJ1-1; D gene ambiguous. V lost 0 bases to trimming and J lost 3 bases, with 11 bases between them. The CDR3 is 15 amino acids. Germline lookup yields CDR1 LNHNV and CDR2 YYDKDF (reference sequence). CDR3 region: CATSRDDRGDTEAFF. The DNA of the CDR3 is TGTGCCACCAGCAGAGATGATCGGGGTGACACTGAAGCTTTCTTT.

V usage is TRBV30 and J usage is TRBJ2-7; possibly TRBD2 for D (6 bases). The CDR3 totals 14 residues. Trimming left V 1 base short and J 3 bases short, with 13 bases between. Looked up from germline, CDR1 is GTSNPN and CDR2 is SVGIG (reference sequence). In DNA form, the CDR3 reads TGTGCCTGGAGTGGTAGCGGAACCGGCTACGAGCAGTACGTC. It translates to CAWSGSGTGYEQYV.

This clonotype showed up just once. The chain combines TRBV27 with TRBJ1-5; 7 nucleotides line up with TRBD1. Per germline, CDR1 MNHEY and CDR2 SMNVEV (reference sequence). The CDR3 has 14 amino acids. The J segment lost 5 bases and the V segment lost 4 bases, leaving 5 bases of the junction unmatched. CDR3 residues: CASSSWDRDQPQHF. The CDR3 DNA reads as TGTGCCAGCAGTTCTTGGGACAGAGATCAGCCCCAGCATTTT.

This clonotype is a singleton in its sample. The chain is built from TRBV12-5 and TRBJ2-7, with TRBD2 identical over 12 bases. Germline trimming cut 0 bases from V and 4 bases from J; bases unmatched to any gene: 7. Per the germline V gene, CDR1 is LGHNT and CDR2 is FRNRAP. The CDR3 has 17 residues. The CDR3 reads CASGLVPVTSGGYEQYF. Written as DNA, the CDR3 is TGTGCTAGTGGTTTGGTACCCGTGACTAGCGGGGGATACGAGCAGTACTTC.

In this sample, this clonotype turned up once. The chain couples TRBV20-1 to TRBJ2-2, with D tentatively TRBD1 or TRBD2 (5 bases each). Per the germline V gene, CDR1 is DFQATT and CDR2 is SNEGSKA (reference sequence). The CDR3 loop spans 14 amino acids. V lost 6 bases to trimming and J lost 2 bases, with 13 bases between them. DNA of the CDR3: TGCAGTGCCATCCGGGACCCCAACACCGGGGAGCTGTTTTTT. As protein: CSAIRDPNTGELFF.

CDR3 sequence (DNA): TGTGCCAGCAGTAACGCTAATTCACCCCTCCACTTT. It specifies CASSNANSPLHF. This chain uses TRBV27 with TRBJ1-6; D unresolved. The V gene lost 5 bases and the J gene lost 6 bases, with 5 bases spanning the gap. Looked up from germline, CDR1 is MNHEY and CDR2 is SMNVEV (reference sequence). This CDR3 contains 12 residues.

The chain recombines TRBV29-1 with TRBJ2-2; weak D call: TRBD1 (6 bases). Germline-derived CDR1 and CDR2 are SQVTM and ANQGSEA. Trimming stripped 4 bases from V and 2 bases from J, with 17 bases between. CDR3 length: 16 residues. In nucleotides, the CDR3 is TGCAGCGTTGGGGGGACACCACCTGCAAACACCGGGGAGCTGTTTTTT. This encodes CSVGGTPPANTGELFF.

The CDR3 loop reads CASSVDSSSYNEQFF. DNA of the CDR3: TGTGCCAGCAGCGTAGATTCTAGCTCCTACAATGAGCAGTTCTTC. This chain uses TRBV9 with TRBJ2-1, with no clear D. V lost 0 bases to trimming and J lost 0 bases, with 7 bases between them. The germline gives CDR1 SGDLS, CDR2 YYNGEE. This CDR3 has 15 amino acids.

CDR3 bases: TGTGCCTGGAGTGTACACAGGAGCTACACCTTC. This gives the protein CAWSVHRSYTF. The V gene is TRBV30, the J gene TRBJ1-2; a possible D gene is TRBD1 (5 bases). Germline V gene lookup returns CDR1 GTSNPN and CDR2 SVGIG (reference sequence). V gave up 0 bases and J gave up 9 bases, with 8 bases separating them. The CDR3 spans 11 residues. Full variable domain (missing parts from reference TRBV30 and TRBJ1-2): SQTIHQWPATLVQPVGSPLSLECTVEGTSNPNLYWYRQAAGRGLQLLFYSVGIGQISSEVPQNLSASRPQDRQFILSSKKLLLSDSGFYLCAWSVHRSYTFGSGTRLTVV.

The CDR3 nucleotides read TGTGCCAGCACCTTAGCGGGCGCGAACACCGGGGAGCTGTTTTTT. It translates to CASTLAGANTGELFF. The V call is TRBV5-6, the J call TRBJ2-2; 7 bases fit TRBD2. In germline, CDR1 is SGHDT, CDR2 YYEEEE. The J segment lost 0 bases and the V segment lost 6 bases, leaving 5 bases of the junction unmatched. The CDR3 consists of 15 residues.